Sequencing of this T cell receptor beta chain was carried out in a study of T cell repertoires in cytomegalovirus infection. Turning to the study itself: Selection of CMV epitopes for the study included recently identified HLA-C-restricted and well-studied HLA-B-restricted ones. Matching HLA type and CMV infection were both indicated by public TCR beta signatures. Overall study results and limits: Carriage of CMV together with the relevant HLA was identifiable through cumulative public TCR beta family frequency. The study found HLA-C-restricted CMV-specific TCR beta clonotypes dominating the ex vivo response.

Trimming pared 5 bases from V and 4 bases from J, leaving 17 bases between. Germline V gene data show CDR1 as SGHTA and CDR2 as FQGNSA. The CDR3 covers 15 residues. MiXCR, run by TCRdb on the reads, gives a single entry per CDR3 protein. This table has about 350,000 distinct CDR3 sequences, roughly 34% appearing once. The table lists this clonotype with many counts. The target antigen is unknown. Here the sequenced sample was cultured PBMCs, taken from culture after CMV antigen stimulation. The receptor's source is a human donor in good health (CMV status not recorded). Some clones in this sample may be carry-over from other donors' samples. The V and J genes are TRBV7-2 and TRBJ1-2; D is perhaps TRBD1 (5 bases). The CDR3 loop is CASSPGGGQGYGYTF. In DNA form, the CDR3 reads TGTGCCAGCAGCCCCGGGGGGGGTCAAGGCTATGGCTACACCTTC.